This TCR beta chain was captured in a study of shared clonotypes between healthy human individuals. On this clone: Its antigen remains unidentified.

The authors divided CD4+ cells into CD45RA+ naive and CD45RA-negative memory subsets. Study-level findings and limits: Sequencing of the sorted subsets was shown by rarefaction to be incomplete despite large depth. Sampling covered nothing but blood. Tissue TCR repertoires likely differ from those found in blood.

Clones were read by immunoSEQ multiplex PCR, and TCRdb kept only the in-frame ones, dropping some. The table has over a million clones, around 97% seen once. The CDR3 is 15 residues long. The V gene end was trimmed by 0 bases and the J gene end by 6 bases; junction bases not matched to a gene: 2. Germline V gene lookup returns CDR1 SGDLS and CDR2 YYNGEE. The clonotype was recovered from a man younger than 45 in good health. Sequencing input: naive CD4+ T cells sorted from blood. The subset here: CD45RA+ positively selected. The rearrangement joins TRBV9 to TRBJ2-4; TRBD1 matches 11 bases. CDR3 coding DNA: TGTGCCAGCAGCGTAGACGGGACAGGGGGAAACATTCAGTACTTC. Translation: CASSVDGTGGNIQYF.